The 26 T cell receptor beta chains presented below share a single source sample, sequenced in a study of blood T cell repertoires in COVID-19. Profiling relied on immunoSEQ multiplex PCR, and the TCRdb table lists in-frame clones only, not all of them. The table has 90,000 to 150,000 clones, 85% to 90% seen once. The specimen was peripheral blood. The receptors shown here come from a man in his sixties with acute or convalescent COVID-19.

The V and J genes are TRBV7-3 and TRBJ2-3, with TRBD2 matching over 12 bases. The germline CDR1 and CDR2 sequences are SGHTA and FQGTGA. The CDR3 has 21 residues. V trimming: 0 bases; J trimming: 1 base; junction bases outside the gene matches: 14. CDR3 bases: TGTGCCAGCAGCTTAACCAGGACTAGCGGGAATTGGGATTCTGGCACAGATACGCAGTATTTT. It is translated as CASSLTRTSGNWDSGTDTQYF.

J is TRBJ2-7 and V is TRBV6-6; no clear D gene. CDR1 and CDR2 (germline): MNHNY, SVGAGI (reference sequence). The germline V and J ends were trimmed by 8 bases and 1 base, with 12 bases remaining between them. The CDR3 runs 13 residues. This CDR3 is CASGIITSYEQYF. The CDR3 DNA follows: TGTGCCAGCGGCATCATTACATCCTACGAGCAGTACTTC.

The chain couples TRBV4-3 to TRBJ2-2; 8 bases fit TRBD1. CDR3 length equals 18 residues. Germline CDR1 is LGHNA and CDR2 is YSLEER. Trimming cost V 2 bases and J 4 bases; bases outside gene matches: 12. The CDR3 here is CASSQQLRQGRTTGELFF. Here the CDR3 DNA reads TGCGCCAGCAGCCAACAACTTCGACAGGGGCGAACCACCGGGGAGCTGTTTTTT.

CDR3 in DNA: TGTGCCAGCAGTAGGGACAGGGGTGAAAAACTGTTTTTT. Its translation: CASSRDRGEKLFF. V is TRBV6-5 and J is TRBJ1-4, with 10 positions matching TRBD1. CDR3 length: 13 residues. From germline, CDR1 is MNHEY and CDR2 SVGAGI. After removal of 5 bases from V and 7 bases from J, the junction contained 1 base not matched to a gene.

The chain recombines TRBV11-2 with TRBJ2-2; TRBD2 agrees at 9 bases. Trimming at V came to 1 base and at J to 4 bases, leaving 4 bases not matched to a gene. The CDR3 length is 16 residues. Germline assignment: CDR1 SGHAT and CDR2 FQNNGV. The CDR3 DNA sequence: TGTGCCAGCAGCTTAGTCGCACTAGCGGGCACCGGGGAGCTGTTTTTT. Translating gives CASSLVALAGTGELFF. The whole variable domain, filled in from reference TRBV11-2 and TRBJ2-2, reads EAGVAQSPRYKIIEKRQSVAFWCNPISGHATLYWYQQILGQGPKLLIQFQNNGVVDDSQLPKDRFSAERLKGVDSTLKIQPAKLEDSAVYLCASSLVALAGTGELFFGEGSRLTVL.

This chain joins TRBV2 and TRBJ2-1; 12 bases are shared with TRBD2. The CDR3 spans 15 residues. The V gene end was trimmed by 0 bases and the J gene end by 10 bases; junction bases not matched to a gene: 4. The germline V gene has CDR1 SNHLY and CDR2 FYNNEI. The CDR3 nucleotides are TGTGCCAGCAGTGAAGCACTAGCGGGAGGTCGAGAGCAGTTCTTC. Protein sequence: CASSEALAGGREQFF. Looking up the rest from reference TRBV2 and TRBJ2-1 gives the full variable domain: EPEVTQTPSHQVTQMGQEVILRCVPISNHLYFYWYRQILGQKVEFLVSFYNNEISEKSEIFDDQFSVERPDGSNFTLKIRSTKLEDSAMYFCASSEALAGGREQFFGPGTRLTVL.

The chain links TRBV5-1 to TRBJ2-7; 9 bases match TRBD2. This CDR3 has 12 amino acids. V was clipped by 5 bases and J by 3 bases; unmatched bases: 0. The germline V gene has CDR1 SGHRS and CDR2 YFSETQ. CDR3 loop: CASRLAGYEQYF. CDR3 sequence (DNA): TGCGCCAGCAGACTAGCGGGCTACGAGCAGTACTTC.

The chain links TRBV28 to TRBJ2-4; 8 bases line up with TRBD1. V dropped 7 bases and J dropped 3; count of bases not matched to a gene: 5. Germline CDR1 is MDHEN and CDR2 is SYDVKM. This CDR3 spans 14 amino acids. The CDR3 DNA reads as TGTGCCAGCACCGCACAGGGGGGCAAAAACATTCAGTACTTC. Protein: CASTAQGGKNIQYF.

The chain has TRBV7-8 and TRBJ2-7, with 8 bases matching TRBD1. Germline CDR1 SGHVS, CDR2 FQNEAQ. The CDR3 length is 14 residues. V gave up 5 bases and J gave up 2 bases; unmatched junction bases: 5. CDR3: CASSRTGQTYEQYF. The CDR3 DNA is TGTGCCAGCAGCCGGACAGGGCAGACCTACGAGCAGTACTTC. Variable domain in full (rest from reference TRBV7-8 and TRBJ2-7): GAGVSQSPRYKVAKRGQDVALRCDPISGHVSLFWYQQALGQGPEFLTYFQNEAQLDKSGLPSDRFFAERPEGSVSTLKIQRTQQEDSAVYLCASSRTGQTYEQYFGPGTRLTVT.

The chain is built from TRBV5-8 and TRBJ1-1, with TRBD1 as a possible D gene (5 bases). There are 12 residues in the CDR3. The germline V gene has CDR1 SGHTS and CDR2 YDEGEE. The V end lost 5 bases, the J end lost 4 bases, and 9 bases lay between the germline ends. The CDR3 coding sequence is TGTGCCAGCAGGGGGCTGGGCACTGAAGCTTTCTTT. Amino acids: CASRGLGTEAFF.

This chain joins TRBV19 and TRBJ2-1; 13 bases map to TRBD2. Germline V gene data show CDR1 as LNHDA and CDR2 as SQIVND (reference sequence). V gave up 5 bases and J gave up 1 base; unmatched junction bases: 11. The CDR3 is made up of 19 amino acids. DNA for the CDR3: TGTGCCAGTAGTTCGCCCTTCGGACTAGCGGGAGCGTCCTACAATGAGCAGTTCTTC. This gives the protein CASSSPFGLAGASYNEQFF. The full variable domain, its missing parts supplied by reference TRBV19 and TRBJ2-1, is DGGITQSPKYLFRKEGQNVTLSCEQNLNHDAMYWYRQDPGQGLRLIYYSQIVNDFQKGDIAEGYSVSREKKESFPLTVTSAQKNPTAFYLCASSSPFGLAGASYNEQFFGPGTRLTVL.

Only a few counts were recorded for this clone. The chain links TRBV10-2 to TRBJ2-7; the D gene is possibly TRBD1 (6 bases). Germline lookup yields CDR1 WSHSY and CDR2 SAAADI. The CDR3 covers 16 residues. V was pared by 0 bases and J by 2 bases, with 14 bases between. CDR3 residues: CASSESINRDTYEQYF. CDR3 nucleotides: TGCGCCAGCAGTGAGTCGATAAACAGGGACACCTACGAGCAGTACTTC.

The rearrangement joins TRBV6-1 to TRBJ2-6; perhaps TRBD1 as D (7 bases). Germline CDR1 is MNHNS and CDR2 is SASEGT. The CDR3 is 19 amino acids. Trimming removed 2 bases at V and 0 bases at J, with 17 bases between. The CDR3 DNA is TGTGCCAGCAGTGAAAATCGGGGCAGGGGGGACTCTGGGGCCAACGTCCTGACTTTC. Its translation is CASSENRGRGDSGANVLTF.

V is TRBV7-2 and J is TRBJ2-2, with D unresolved. The CDR3 spans 15 residues. Trimming shortened V by 2 bases and J by 0 bases, and 7 bases separated the two germline ends. Germline CDR1 is SGHTA and CDR2 is FQGNSA. CDR3 sequence: CASSLRGANTGELFF. CDR3 in DNA: TGTGCCAGCAGCTTAAGAGGAGCGAACACCGGGGAGCTGTTTTTT.

V and J are TRBV29-1 and TRBJ2-5; no clear D gene. The CDR3 runs 13 residues. The V gene lost 3 bases and the J gene lost 1 base, with 9 bases spanning the gap. The V gene's germline CDR1 is SQVTM and CDR2 ANQGSEA. CDR3 DNA sequence: TGCAGCGTTGAGTACGGTATCCAAGAGACCCAGTACTTC. Translated: CSVEYGIQETQYF. The whole variable domain, filled in from reference TRBV29-1 and TRBJ2-5, reads SAVISQKPSRDICQRGTSLTIQCQVDSQVTMMFWYRQQPGQSLTLIATANQGSEATYESGFVIDKFPISRPNLTFSTLTVSNMSPEDSSIYLCSVEYGIQETQYFGPGTRLLVL.

This clone was observed a handful of times. Other nucleotide sequences in the sample specify the same CDR3. CDR3 sequence (DNA): TGTGCCAGCAGTTTGGTAACAGCCAATCAGCCCCAGCATTTT. It codes for CASSLVTANQPQHF. The chain combines TRBV28 with TRBJ1-5; D is uncertain. This CDR3 spans 14 amino acids. The ends were cut back, 3 bases at V and 3 bases at J, with 9 bases in the middle. The V gene's germline CDR1 is MDHEN and CDR2 SYDVKM.

A few counts support this clone. The rearrangement joins TRBV19 to TRBJ1-2; 9 nucleotides align to TRBD1. CDR1 LNHDA and CDR2 SQIVND come from the germline V gene (reference sequence). With V trimmed by 3 bases and J by 7 bases, 3 bases remained unmatched. The CDR3 is 13 amino acids. The CDR3 reads CASSIGTGSGYTF. CDR3 coding DNA: TGTGCCAGTAGTATCGGGACAGGGAGTGGCTACACCTTC.

The chain couples TRBV4-3 to TRBJ2-1, with 13 positions matching TRBD2. J gave up 6 bases and V 2 bases, and 4 bases lay outside the gene matches. Per germline, CDR1 LGHNA and CDR2 YSLEER. This CDR3 comprises 16 residues. CDR3 sequence: CASSQSGTSGTNEQFF. Here the CDR3 DNA reads TGCGCCAGCAGCCAATCCGGGACTAGCGGGACCAATGAGCAGTTCTTC.

CDR3 residues: CASSTQQGVGQPQHF. In DNA form, the CDR3 reads TGTGCCAGTAGTACGCAACAGGGGGTCGGACAGCCCCAGCATTTT. The J gene is TRBJ1-5, the V gene TRBV19; 8 bases map to TRBD1. V shed 4 bases and J 7 bases; nucleotides not matched to a gene: 9. In germline, CDR1 is LNHDA, CDR2 SQIVND (reference sequence). This CDR3 is 15 amino acids long.

This chain joins TRBV6-2 or TRBV6-3 and TRBJ1-1; 9 positions agree with TRBD1. Germline CDR1 and CDR2: MNHEY and SVGEGT. The CDR3 contains 14 residues. V shed 5 bases, J shed 6 bases, and the junction held 7 bases outside the gene matches. Written as DNA, the CDR3 is TGTGCCAGCAGTCCCGGGACAGGGAGAGCTGAAGCTTTCTTT. This translates into CASSPGTGRAEAFF.

This clone occurred once. This rearrangement joins TRBV7-9 to TRBJ2-5; tentatively, D is TRBD2 (6 bases). The V end lost 5 bases, the J end lost 5 bases, and 12 bases lay between the germline ends. Germline assignment: CDR1 SEHNR and CDR2 FQNEAQ (reference sequence). The CDR3 covers 13 residues. This CDR3 reads CASSPQGRETQYF. CDR3 sequence (DNA): TGTGCCAGCAGCCCACAAGGGAGGGAGACCCAGTACTTC.

This clone was seen once. The chain combines TRBV27 with TRBJ2-2, with 12 nucleotides matching TRBD1. This CDR3 has 16 residues. Germline CDR1 is MNHEY and CDR2 is SMNVEV (reference sequence). Trimming cost V 5 bases and J 7 bases; bases outside gene matches: 8. The CDR3 protein is CASSPWDRGLSGELFF. CDR3 DNA sequence: TGTGCCAGCAGTCCTTGGGACAGGGGGCTCAGCGGGGAGCTGTTTTTT.

The V and J genes are TRBV28 and TRBJ2-4, with TRBD1 matching 8 bases. Unmatched junction bases numbered 26, after V lost 2 bases and J lost 2 bases. The germline CDR1 and CDR2 sequences are MDHEN and SYDVKM. The CDR3 runs 23 residues. In nucleotides, the CDR3 is TGTGCCAGCAGTTTAGGGTTGCCGGGTGTTCCCAACCAGGACAGGGCGACCAAAAACATTCAGTACTTC. Translation: CASSLGLPGVPNQDRATKNIQYF.

The chain carries TRBV6-2 or TRBV6-3 and TRBJ2-7; 7 positions match TRBD2. Germline V lookup: CDR1 MNHEY, CDR2 SVGEGT. This CDR3 has 15 amino acids. The V and J ends lost 4 bases and 3 bases, in that order; junction bases with no gene match: 9. The DNA for the CDR3 is TGTGCCAGCAGTTCGGGTAGCGGGCCCTACTACGAGCAGTACTTC. This codes for CASSSGSGPYYEQYF.

The V call is TRBV11-2, the J call TRBJ1-5, with TRBD1 as a possible D gene (6 bases). The V gene lost 5 bases and the J gene lost 2 bases, with 13 bases spanning the gap. Germline lookup yields CDR1 SGHAT and CDR2 FQNNGV. The CDR3 covers 15 residues. For the CDR3, the DNA is TGTGCCAGCAGCCCAGGGGTGGGGGGCAATCAGCCCCAGCATTTT. Amino acid sequence: CASSPGVGGNQPQHF.

This chain connects TRBV19 to TRBJ2-3; D ambiguous. Trimming removed 4 bases at V and 6 bases at J, with 11 bases between. Germline CDR1 reads LNHDA; CDR2 reads SQIVND (reference sequence). The CDR3 totals 13 residues. As DNA, the CDR3 is TGTGCCAGTAGTACCCTGGCGGAGGATACGCAGTATTTT. Translation gives CASSTLAEDTQYF.